Below are 10 T cell receptor beta chains sequenced from a single sample in a study of blood T cell repertoires in COVID-19. The protocol was immunoSEQ multiplex PCR, while the TCRdb copy is restricted to in-frame clones and leaves out a portion. The sample has some 60,000 clones; 80% to 85% are singletons. The sequenced sample consisted of peripheral blood. All receptors come from a man aged 80 or over with COVID-19, enrolled during active disease.

This clone turned up a few times. The V call is TRBV27, the J call TRBJ2-7; 9 nucleotides line up with TRBD1. The length of the CDR3 is 15 residues. The germline CDR1 and CDR2 sequences are MNHEY and SMNVEV (reference sequence). V was pared by 6 bases and J by 6 bases, with 12 bases of the junction left unmatched. CDR3 in DNA: TGTGCCAGCAGGGGACAGGGTGTAGGGACTGGCGAGCAGTACGTC. This sequence encodes CASRGQGVGTGEQYV.

The count of this clone is one. This chain connects TRBV19 to TRBJ2-3; 7 bases agree with TRBD2. This CDR3 has 17 amino acids. V shed 4 bases and J 8 bases; nucleotides not matched to a gene: 18. The germline CDR1 and CDR2 sequences are LNHDA and SQIVND (reference sequence). CDR3: CASSTSGTILVGGTQYF. DNA for the CDR3: TGTGCCAGTAGTACCTCCGGGACTATCCTGGTGGGAGGTACGCAGTATTTT. The full variable domain, completed using reference TRBV19 and TRBJ2-3, is DGGITQSPKYLFRKEGQNVTLSCEQNLNHDAMYWYRQDPGQGLRLIYYSQIVNDFQKGDIAEGYSVSREKKESFPLTVTSAQKNPTAFYLCASSTSGTILVGGTQYFGPGTRLTVL.

As DNA, the CDR3 is TGTGCCAGCAGCCGTGGGACGGGGGCCTACGAGCAGTACTTC. The encoded protein is CASSRGTGAYEQYF. The V gene is TRBV7-2, the J gene TRBJ2-7, with D perhaps TRBD2 (6 bases). The V end was cut by 5 bases, the J end by 2 bases, with 13 bases between. From germline, CDR1 is SGHTA and CDR2 FQGNSA. The CDR3 is 14 amino acids.

The V call is TRBV4-2, the J call TRBJ2-2, with 8 bases aligning to TRBD2. V lost 5 bases to trimming and J lost 5 bases; unmatched junction nucleotides: 10. CDR1 LGHNA and CDR2 YNFKEQ come from the germline V gene. This CDR3 region has 16 residues. CDR3 in DNA: TGTGCCAGCAGCTCTCGACTAAGCGGGGGAACCGGGGAGCTGTTTTTT. Residues: CASSSRLSGGTGELFF.

The rearrangement links TRBV7-6 to TRBJ1-4; TRBD1 matches 8 bases. Looked up from germline, CDR1 is SGHVS and CDR2 is FNYEAQ. Trimming cost V 1 base and J 7 bases; bases outside gene matches: 5. There are 15 residues in the CDR3. The CDR3 is CASSLGQGAREKLFF. Here the CDR3 DNA reads TGTGCCAGCAGCTTAGGGCAGGGGGCTCGTGAAAAACTGTTTTTT.

This chain joins TRBV10-3 and TRBJ2-5; possible D gene TRBD1, 6 bases. V dropped 10 bases and J dropped 1 base, with 10 bases sitting between them. Germline V gene lookup returns CDR1 ENHRY and CDR2 SYGVKD. This CDR3 comprises 12 residues. CDR3 in DNA: TGTGCCACTTCGACAGGCCAAGAGACCCAGTACTTC. It translates to CATSTGQETQYF.

V and J are TRBV7-9 and TRBJ1-6, with D possibly TRBD1 on 6 matching bases. This CDR3 comprises 15 residues. Germline V gene data show CDR1 as SEHNR and CDR2 as FQNEAQ (reference sequence). Trimming removed 3 bases from V and 9 bases from J, with 15 bases in between. This CDR3 reads CASSFRGARASPLHF. The CDR3 DNA reads as TGTGCCAGCAGCTTCCGGGGGGCGCGGGCTTCACCCCTCCACTTT.

The V call is TRBV4-3, the J call TRBJ1-1; D perhaps matches TRBD1 (6 bases). V was pared by 0 bases and J by 6 bases, with 14 bases between. The germline V gene encodes CDR1 LGHNA and CDR2 YSLEER. This CDR3 contains 15 residues. The CDR3 region has the DNA TGCGCCAGCAGCCAAGATCTGGGCAGGGGCCCTGAAGCTTTCTTT. Amino acid sequence: CASSQDLGRGPEAFF.

J is TRBJ2-1 and V is TRBV6-5; 9 bases match TRBD1. The CDR3 sequence is 15 residues long. V was clipped by 4 bases and J by 5 bases; unmatched bases: 6. CDR1 and CDR2 (germline): MNHEY, SVGAGI. The CDR3 sequence: CASSSGTGPHNEQFF. DNA for the CDR3: TGTGCCAGCAGTTCCGGGACAGGGCCCCACAATGAGCAGTTCTTC.

The J gene is TRBJ1-1, the V gene TRBV7-9, with a possible D match to TRBD1 (5 bases). V was shortened by 3 bases and J by 7 bases, with 12 bases between the two germline ends. The germline V gene has CDR1 SEHNR and CDR2 FQNEAQ (reference sequence). CDR3 size: 13 residues. This chain's CDR3 is CASSFGQGGEAFF. CDR3 sequence (DNA): TGTGCCAGCAGCTTCGGGCAGGGCGGTGAAGCTTTCTTT. Combining the CDR3 with reference TRBV7-9 and TRBJ1-1 gives the whole variable domain DTGVSQNPRHKITKRGQNVTFRCDPISEHNRLYWYRQTLGQGPEFLTYFQNEAQLEKSRLLSDRFSAERPKGSFSTLEIQRTEQGDSAMYLCASSFGQGGEAFFGQGTRLTVV.